The 9 T cell receptor beta chains reported below all come from one sample, sequenced in a study of T cells in Graves' hyperthyroidism and ophthalmopathy. Amplified regions were TCR beta CDR3 sequences from RNA transcripts. HTBI primers drove first-round RT-PCR of the TCR CDR3. Each CDR3 protein gets one entry after TCRdb re-called the multiplex PCR reads with MiXCR. The sample yields hundreds of thousands of distinct CDR3 sequences, 45% seen once. Material for sequencing was peripheral blood or thyroid tissue (not recorded which). The receptors were gathered from an adult man with Graves' disease, either hyperthyroidism or ophthalmopathy (not recorded which).

This chain joins TRBV29-1 and TRBJ1-1, with D unclear. The ends were cut back, 4 bases at V and 1 base at J, with 10 bases in the middle. Germline V gives CDR1 SQVTM, CDR2 ANQGSEA. The CDR3 has 13 residues. DNA of the CDR3: TGCAGCGTTGCCGGGCCCTCGAACACTGAAGCTTTCTTT. Translation gives CSVAGPSNTEAFF.

Concerning this clonotype: Since a much larger clone is just one base distant, this may be a read error. The CDR3 end shows no conserved phenylalanine or tryptophan, and so a read error is likely. V usage is TRBV10-3 and J usage is TRBJ1-2, with TRBD1 as a possible D gene (5 bases). Germline assignment: CDR1 ENHRY and CDR2 SYGVKD. This CDR3 has 10 amino acids. V lost 10 bases and J lost 10, with 13 bases in between. The CDR3 loop reads CASSQGVYTL. The CDR3 DNA reads as TGTGCCAGCAGCCAGGGTGTCTACACCCTC.

The chain combines TRBV29-1 with TRBJ2-7; D is uncertain. The CDR3 extends over 9 amino acids. CDR1 and CDR2 (germline): SQVTM, ANQGSEA. V was cut by 7 bases and J by 3 bases, with 4 bases left in between. This CDR3 is CSDGYEQYF. Written as DNA, the CDR3 is TGCAGCGACGGCTACGAGCAGTACTTC.

This clonotype was seen a few times. The V gene is TRBV5-1, the J gene TRBJ1-6, with 8 nucleotides matching TRBD1. Per the germline V gene, CDR1 is SGHRS and CDR2 is YFSETQ. Trimming cost V 4 bases and J 9 bases; bases outside gene matches: 12. CDR3 length equals 16 residues. CDR3 sequence: CASSLHQTGAVSPLHF. The DNA for the CDR3 is TGCGCCAGCAGCCTTCACCAGACAGGGGCTGTTTCACCCCTCCACTTT.

This clonotype showed up just a few times. The chain is built from TRBV5-1 and TRBJ1-6, with D hard to call. Trimming cost V 0 bases and J 0 bases, with 10 bases left between them. In germline, CDR1 is SGHRS, CDR2 YFSETQ. CDR3 length equals 17 residues. The CDR3 protein is CASSLDRPSSYNSPLHF. The DNA of the CDR3 is TGCGCCAGCAGCTTGGACAGACCGAGCTCCTATAATTCACCCCTCCACTTT.

This clonotype was seen many times. The chain couples TRBV7-6 to TRBJ2-2; 9 bases match TRBD1. Germline V gives CDR1 SGHVS, CDR2 FNYEAQ. The CDR3 runs 15 residues. Trimming at V came to 4 bases and at J to 2 bases, leaving 2 bases not matched to a gene. CDR3: CASSSTGGNTGELFF. CDR3 DNA sequence: TGTGCCAGCAGCTCTACAGGGGGCAACACCGGGGAGCTGTTTTTT.

A few counts support this clonotype. The genes are TRBV9 and TRBJ2-7, with D possibly being TRBD1 (6 bases). V lost 2 bases to trimming and J lost 2 bases, with 14 bases between them. The CDR3 consists of 15 residues. Looked up from germline, CDR1 is SGDLS and CDR2 is YYNGEE. The CDR3 DNA sequence: TGTGCCAGCAGCGTTGAGACAGGAATGACCTACGAGCAGTACTTC. Amino acid sequence: CASSVETGMTYEQYF.

This chain links TRBV10-3 with TRBJ2-5; 7 positions agree with TRBD1. The trim removed 5 bases at V and 7 bases at J, leaving 4 bases unmatched. There are 12 residues in the CDR3. Germline V gene lookup returns CDR1 ENHRY and CDR2 SYGVKD. DNA of the CDR3: TGTGCCATCAGTATACAGGGGTGGACCCAGTACTTC. This encodes CAISIQGWTQYF.

A single count supports this clonotype. CDR3 sequence (DNA): TGTGCCAGCAGCCGGGAACAGGGTGAAAACACTGAAGCTTTCTTT. Translating it yields CASSREQGENTEAFF. This sequence joins TRBV2 and TRBJ1-1, with D perhaps TRBD1 (6 bases). The CDR3 is 15 amino acids. The germline V gene encodes CDR1 SNHLY and CDR2 FYNNEI. Trimming left V 6 bases short and J 2 bases short, with 16 bases between.